This T cell receptor (beta chain) was recovered during a study of regulatory T cells in long-lasting Graves disease (dated by TCRdb to the early 2020s). In the study overall: Persistent Graves' disease was defined as antithyroid drug treatment for over 5 years with persistently positive TSH receptor autoantibodies. Peripheral blood TCR sequencing and RNA sequencing compared persistent Graves' disease patients with newly diagnosed Graves' disease patients. The study was registered as a clinical trial and conducted in China. TCR sequencing covered roughly 13 persistent and 20 newly diagnosed Graves' disease patients, about 35 samples in total. Persistent Graves' disease patients in the clinical cohort had taken antithyroid drugs for 8 to 12 years on average.

This clonotype came up many times. Its cognate antigen has yet to be identified. Qualities for individual bases were not recorded, and no much larger clone is one base off. V and J are truncated by 8 bases and 4 bases respectively, leaving an intervening sequence of 23 bases. From the cysteine up to the phenylalanine, the CDR3 has a length of 16 residues. The only DNA kept is the CDR3, 48 bases in frame from the first base. CDR1 and CDR2 (MDHEN, SYDVKM) derive from the germline V gene. The paper as a whole reports these results and caveats: The small sample size was acknowledged by the authors as a limitation that may reduce accuracy. A larger number of public clonotypes was shared among persistent patients (over 2,500) than among newly diagnosed patients (about 990). Because the primary lesion, thyroid tissue, could not be accessed, the study looked at peripheral blood alone. TRBV28, TRBJ1-2 and TRBJ2-5 were preferentially used in persistent disease, while TRBV20-1 and TRBJ2-1 were favored in newly diagnosed disease. Compared with newly diagnosed patients, persistent Graves' disease patients had lower TCR Shannon entropy and fewer highly expanded clones, which suggests clonal expansion. Sequencing and analysis were restricted to the TCR beta chain.

Receptor libraries were prepared by multiplex PCR. Sequenced using an Illumina HiSeq 4000. TCR beta libraries were built with iRepertoire HTBI primers and Arm-PCR amplification of CDR3 regions. Before sequencing, the PCR products underwent gel purification. On the authors' methods: Across samples, fewer than 70 TRBV and approximately 15 TRBJ segments were identified and used for gene usage analysis of CDR3 amino acid clonotypes. Filtered high-quality paired reads were merged into contigs using COPE and FqMerger. BLAST was used to align contigs to the IMGT TRBV, TRBD and TRBJ reference genes, and CDR3 was defined following IMGT. Any clonotype with a frequency above 0.1% was classified as a highly expanded clone. Shannon entropy was used to measure repertoire diversity, and the Gini coefficient was used to measure V-J evenness. A clonotype found in more than one individual was treated as public. Using fastp at Q25 and MiXCR, TCRdb reprocessed the public reads and kept productive beta chains. Rows matching on CDR3 protein sequence are summarized as one entry with the most common DNA and genes. TCRdb, not the authors, supplied the V and J calls. The sample profile shows under 450,000 distinct CDR3 sequences; about 25% of them were found once. The biggest ten clones account for about a quarter of the sample.

What this sample's time point label stands for: persistent/refractory GD, antithyroid drugs over 5 years with positive TRAb. For both TCR sequencing and RNA sequencing, RNA was extracted from PBMCs using TRIzol. Graves' disease was diagnosed according to American Thyroid Association guidelines. The patients came from an endocrinology department in Xi'an, China. From each patient, roughly 9 milliliters of peripheral blood was collected into an EDTA anticoagulant tube. PBMCs were isolated by Ficoll Paque Plus density gradient separation without further T cell sorting. An Agilent 2100 Bioanalyzer and agarose gel were used to check RNA quality, and a NanoDrop 2000 was used to measure RNA concentration.

This TCR came from a female donor with Graves disease. This chain joins TRBV28 to TRBJ1-2; tentative D gene TRBD1, with 6 bases matching. This material consisted of peripheral blood mononuclear cells (PBMCs), taken when the disease was refractory, from a patient treated with antithyroid drugs. This receptor carries the CDR3 CASGYGTPKAGYGYTF. The DNA is TGTGCCAGCGGATATGGGACACCCAAAGCGGGCTATGGCTACACCTTC.